The 14 T cell receptor beta chains given below trace back to one sample, sequenced in a study of T-cell memory formation after mild COVID-19 (dated by TCRdb to about 2021). The library was produced with 5' RACE. Instrument used: Illumina NovaSeq 6000. Through fastp at Q25 and MiXCR, TCRdb rebuilt clones from the public reads, retaining in-frame beta chains. CDR3 protein duplicates are merged, each entry listing the most common genes and DNA. The sample data list about 270,000 distinct CDR3 sequences, and 15% to 17% of these were observed just once. The ten largest make up 2.1% of the sample. The source material was PBMCs or a T cell subset sorted from them (not recorded which). Source of these receptors: an adult woman who had mild COVID-19 (a few samples of this study predate the infection). The sample titles of this study are shuffled in the database, so cell type and time point are left out; the donor was told from shared clones.

The chain recombines TRBV20-1 with TRBJ1-6, with D uncertain. Germline CDR1 and CDR2: DFQATT and SNEGSKA (reference sequence). The CDR3 runs to 12 residues. V lost 4 bases and J 5 bases, leaving 6 bases between the germline ends. The CDR3 sequence: CSAKGDNSPLHF. CDR3 sequence (DNA): TGCAGTGCTAAGGGAGATAATTCACCCCTCCACTTT.

This clonotype was recorded at least ten times. This rearrangement joins TRBV7-9 to TRBJ1-6; D is unclear. V lost 7 bases and J lost 0, with 1 base in between. The germline CDR1 and CDR2 sequences are SEHNR and FQNEAQ (reference sequence). This CDR3 is 12 amino acids long. The CDR3 sequence is CASNSYNSPLHF. Written as DNA, the CDR3 is TGTGCCAGCAACTCCTATAATTCACCCCTCCACTTT.

This clonotype came up a few times. This chain uses TRBV20-1 with TRBJ2-7; 15 nucleotides align to TRBD2. From germline, CDR1 is DFQATT and CDR2 SNEGSKA (reference sequence). This CDR3 is 14 amino acids long. The junction had 5 bases not matched to a gene; V was cut back by 7 bases and J by 4 bases. CDR3 region: CSVGTSGGPYEQYF. CDR3 bases: TGCAGTGTCGGGACTAGCGGGGGGCCTTACGAGCAGTACTTC.

There are many counts of this clonotype. The chain combines TRBV20-1 with TRBJ2-5, with unresolved D. V was cut by 3 bases and J by 1 base, with 6 bases left in between. The CDR3 is 12 amino acids. Germline CDR1 is DFQATT and CDR2 is SNEGSKA (reference sequence). This CDR3 reads CSASAFQETQYF. The CDR3 nucleotides are TGCAGTGCTAGCGCCTTCCAAGAGACCCAGTACTTC.

This clonotype was seen a few times. The chain employs TRBV2 and TRBJ2-7, with D uncertain. The CDR3 consists of 14 residues. V lost 5 bases, J lost 0 bases, and 11 bases lay in between. Germline lookup yields CDR1 SNHLY and CDR2 FYNNEI. CDR3 loop: CASSYDKSSYEQYF. CDR3 in DNA: TGTGCCAGCAGTTACGACAAGAGCTCCTACGAGCAGTACTTC. The full variable domain, its missing parts supplied by reference TRBV2 and TRBJ2-7, is EPEVTQTPSHQVTQMGQEVILRCVPISNHLYFYWYRQILGQKVEFLVSFYNNEISEKSEIFDDQFSVERPDGSNFTLKIRSTKLEDSAMYFCASSYDKSSYEQYFGPGTRLTVT.

The chain combines TRBV6-5 with TRBJ1-2, with 12 bases lining up with TRBD1. This CDR3 region has 15 residues. Germline-derived CDR1 and CDR2 are MNHEY and SVGAGI. V was pared by 5 bases and J by 8 bases, with 9 bases of the junction left unmatched. The CDR3 spells CASSPRGTGGSGYTF. CDR3 coding DNA: TGTGCCAGCAGTCCCCGGGGGACAGGGGGCTCCGGCTACACCTTC.

The J gene is TRBJ2-1, the V gene TRBV11-2, with TRBD2 matching 11 bases. The ends lost 3 bases at V and 8 bases at J; junction bases unmatched: 18. The germline V gene has CDR1 SGHAT and CDR2 FQNNGV. This CDR3 is built from 19 residues. CDR3 loop: CASSFHGLLAGERRDEQFF. In DNA form, the CDR3 reads TGTGCCAGCAGCTTTCATGGGCTACTAGCGGGAGAAAGGAGGGATGAGCAGTTCTTC. The full variable domain, its missing parts supplied by reference TRBV11-2 and TRBJ2-1, is EAGVAQSPRYKIIEKRQSVAFWCNPISGHATLYWYQQILGQGPKLLIQFQNNGVVDDSQLPKDRFSAERLKGVDSTLKIQPAKLEDSAVYLCASSFHGLLAGERRDEQFFGPGTRLTVL.

This chain uses TRBV18 with TRBJ2-7; possibly TRBD1 or TRBD2 for D (6 bases each). The CDR3 has 17 residues. Trimming pared 3 bases from V and 4 bases from J, leaving 22 bases between. Germline-derived CDR1 and CDR2 are KGHSH and LQKENI. The CDR3: CASSPLPALGGLYEQYF. DNA of the CDR3: TGTGCCAGCTCACCCTTGCCGGCCCTCGGGGGCTTATACGAGCAGTACTTC.

This clonotype has a handful of counts. The genes are TRBV30 and TRBJ2-2; D might be TRBD1 (5 bases). CDR1 GTSNPN and CDR2 SVGIG come from the germline V gene (reference sequence). This CDR3 comprises 16 residues. Trimming shortened V by 3 bases and J by 2 bases, and 16 bases separated the two germline ends. The CDR3 spells CAWSPSGRVNTGELFF. The CDR3 DNA reads TGTGCCTGGAGCCCGTCGGGCAGGGTAAACACCGGGGAGCTGTTTTTT.

This clonotype has a handful of counts. The rearrangement links TRBV7-8 to TRBJ2-1; unclear D gene. Germline values: CDR1 SGHVS, CDR2 FQNEAQ. Trimming stripped 0 bases from V and 4 bases from J, with 10 bases between. This CDR3 is 15 amino acids long. The CDR3 loop is CASSLAVMPYNEQFF. The CDR3 DNA reads TGTGCCAGCAGCTTAGCGGTTATGCCTTACAATGAGCAGTTCTTC.

The chain employs TRBV7-2 and TRBJ2-3; TRBD2 aligns across 7 bases. The V gene's germline CDR1 is SGHTA and CDR2 FQGNSA. This CDR3 has 14 amino acids. The trim removed 5 bases at V and 4 bases at J, leaving 6 bases unmatched. CDR3 sequence (DNA): TGTGCCAGCAGCGTAGGGGCGGGAGCAGATACGCAGTATTTT. This gives the protein CASSVGAGADTQYF.

The chain couples TRBV5-1 to TRBJ2-1; D unresolved. The germline CDR1 and CDR2 sequences are SGHRS and YFSETQ. Trimming cost V 4 bases and J 1 base, with 12 bases left between them. The CDR3 runs 15 residues. The CDR3 protein is CASSQPSVSYNEQFF. The CDR3 DNA is TGCGCCAGCAGCCAGCCGAGTGTGTCCTACAATGAGCAGTTCTTC.

This clonotype was counted a few times. V usage is TRBV3-1 and J usage is TRBJ2-1; no clear D gene. Trimming cost V 2 bases and J 4 bases, with 6 bases left between them. Germline V gene data show CDR1 as LGHDT and CDR2 as YNNKEL (reference sequence). The CDR3 has 13 residues. CDR3 bases: TGTGCCAGCAGCCAACAGGATTACAATGAGCAGTTCTTC. Amino acid sequence: CASSQQDYNEQFF.

This clonotype came up a few times. CDR3 loop: CASRLTFIRDLANEQYF. The CDR3 DNA reads TGTGCCAGCAGATTGACCTTTATCAGGGATCTAGCAAACGAGCAGTACTTC. This chain links TRBV2 with TRBJ2-7; either TRBD1 or TRBD2 may fit D (5 bases each). Germline assignment: CDR1 SNHLY and CDR2 FYNNEI. The length of the CDR3 is 17 residues. Trimming took 6 bases from V and 5 from J, leaving 26 bases between them.